These T cell receptor beta chains were read from a single sample in a study of identical twins. TCRdb reanalysed the 5' RACE reads using MiXCR and keeps one entry per CDR3 protein. The sample shows hundreds of thousands of distinct CDR3 sequences, about 24% of them seen only once. The same sample was also used in a study of T cells expressing NK-cell markers.

The sample comprised CD4+ T cells sorted from blood. These receptors were taken from a woman between 18 and 30 years old in good health. Both conserved end residues are trimmed from each CDR3. The D gene is left open where the match is weak.

>TRBJ2-2|TRBV15|-
ATSRDGTTGELF
>TRBJ2-2|TRBV20-1|-
SAREAGLTGELF
>TRBJ2-3|TRBV6-5|-
ASSYSMSTDTQY
>TRBJ2-3|TRBV10-1|TRBD2
ASSESIAGANEDTQY
>TRBJ1-2|TRBV7-3|TRBD1
ASSRGTGNGYT
>TRBJ2-7|TRBV5-1|TRBD1
ASSTDRREQY
>TRBJ1-1|TRBV29-1|TRBD1
SAGTGGTEAF
>TRBJ2-2|TRBV10-3|-
AISESLGGTGELF
>TRBJ2-5|TRBV7-6|TRBD2
ASSQGLQRGNQETQY
>TRBJ2-7|TRBV6-1|TRBD2
ASSSRGRGIYEQY
>TRBJ2-5|TRBV9|-
ASSAYHQSETQY
>TRBJ2-7|TRBV6-2/TRBV6-3|TRBD2
ATRWVGLASYEQY
>TRBJ2-3|TRBV9|-
ASSVAVGGQGWDTQY
>TRBJ2-1|TRBV20-1|TRBD2
SAQLALSYNEQF
>TRBJ2-1|TRBV10-3|TRBD2
AISEGLAGGRNEQF
>TRBJ1-5|TRBV2|-
ASTFSDSNQPQH
>TRBJ2-5|TRBV27|-
AIAIEETKETQY
>TRBJ1-2|TRBV5-1|-
ASSLGDTGHLRGYT
>TRBJ2-3|TRBV5-1|-
ASSLGPGSGTDTQY
>TRBJ1-2|TRBV6-2/TRBV6-3|-
ASTQGNYGYT
>TRBJ2-3|TRBV19|TRBD2
ASSINLAGGQY
>TRBJ2-7|TRBV4-1|-
ASSQDSPAAPGEQY
>TRBJ2-1|TRBV12-3/TRBV12-4|-
ASSLEVNEQF
>TRBJ2-1|TRBV29-1|-
SVEWDNEQF
>TRBJ2-2|TRBV7-7|TRBD2
ASRTSGRSGELF
>TRBJ1-5|TRBV6-1|TRBD1
ASSEHIPDRVGQPQH
>TRBJ2-7|TRBV21-1|-
AEQEEGRYEQY
>TRBJ1-1|TRBV2|-
ASSVDVNTEAF
>TRBJ2-2|TRBV5-1|TRBD1
ASSSGQGAWDTGELF
>TRBJ2-7|TRBV25-1|-
ASSDGEYEQY
>TRBJ2-7|TRBV6-1|TRBD1
ASSQRTGKGAYEQY
>TRBJ1-2|TRBV15|-
ATSREAGSYGYT
>TRBJ1-4|TRBV12-3/TRBV12-4|-
ASSSQWGGDEKLF
>TRBJ2-1|TRBV12-3/TRBV12-4|TRBD2
ASSLSPIGSGSYNEQF
>TRBJ1-1|TRBV5-1|-
ASSLRVGRSSTEAF
>TRBJ2-3|TRBV4-3|-
ASSQVSPTDTQY
>TRBJ2-3|TRBV6-6|-
ASRAGDTQY
>TRBJ2-7|TRBV7-9|-
ASLPAGSFREQY
>TRBJ1-1|TRBV5-6|-
ASSGDLSGTEAF
>TRBJ2-1|TRBV12-5|TRBD1
ASGQGTGPYNDQF
>TRBJ1-1|TRBV27|TRBD1
ASSLRDRGNEAF
>TRBJ2-5|TRBV29-1|-
SVYRQETQY
>TRBJ2-3|TRBV24-1|TRBD1
ATSDSGTGGRADTQY
>TRBJ2-7|TRBV9|-
ASSTFPLDSEQY
>TRBJ1-3|TRBV9|TRBD1
ASSAGQGSGNTIY
>TRBJ1-2|TRBV11-2|TRBD1
ASSLSTGRLYGYT
>TRBJ2-7|TRBV10-3|-
AISVTGRPYEQY
>TRBJ1-1|TRBV6-5|-
ASSYSSENAEAF
>TRBJ2-2|TRBV9|-
ASSVESWGELF
>TRBJ2-4|TRBV14|-
ASSQFEDPGDIQY
>TRBJ2-3|TRBV11-1|-
ASSLSGPDTQY
>TRBJ2-2|TRBV20-1|-
SARGQGIRATGELF
>TRBJ2-6|TRBV2|-
ASTEEGSGANVLT
>TRBJ2-5|TRBV5-6|TRBD1
ASRTGGSQETQY
>TRBJ2-1|TRBV9|TRBD2
ASSAGTRAFDEQF
>TRBJ2-5|TRBV20-1|-
SARGGRRETQY
>TRBJ1-2|TRBV6-5|-
ASSYDHRRSYGYT